This TCR beta chain came from a study of T cells in localized non-small cell lung cancer. Study-wide results and limits: Increased T cell density in blood showed an association with longer overall survival. Adjacent lung exhibited a median of 57 among the 100 most abundant tumor clones. There was higher T cell clonality in uninvolved adjacent lung than in tumor, and it was highest there. Heterogeneity cannot be ruled out, as sequencing used one tumor region only.

Sequencing used immunoSEQ multiplex PCR; TCRdb keeps in-frame clones, though not all of them. This table has 2,500 to 3,000 clones, approximately 18% appearing once. Within the sample, this clone is medium-sized. The antigen is not known. Trimming removed 4 bases from V and 2 bases from J, with 11 bases in between. CDR1 is LNHDA and CDR2 is SQIVND in the germline V gene (reference sequence). The CDR3 consists of 14 residues. The material was lung tumor tissue, obtained before any cancer treatment. The genes are TRBV19 and TRBJ1-1, with a possible D match to TRBD1 (5 bases). This TCR came from a male donor older than 55 with stage II squamous cell lung carcinoma. The CDR3 bases are TGTGCCAGTAGTAGTAGGGGTTCAAACACTGAAGCTTTCTTT. The encoded protein is CASSSRGSNTEAFF.